A selection of T cell receptor beta chains follows, all from one sample in a study of blood T cell repertoires in COVID-19. Only in-frame clones appear in the TCRdb table, and some are missing; sequencing was by immunoSEQ multiplex PCR. The sample records about 150,000 clones, 76% being singletons. Source material: peripheral blood. All receptors come from a woman over 75 with acute or convalescent COVID-19. Each CDR3 is given with its conserved first and last residue. The D gene is left open where the match is weak. Clone size is not always given. Where it is, it says once, few, many or a class for expanded clones.

D: TRBD2; size: -; J: TRBJ2-7; V: TRBV6-2/TRBV6-3; DNA: TGTGCCAGCAGTTACTCGCTATCCAGTACTAGCGGGGGTTACGAGCAGTACTTC; CDR3: CASSYSLSSTSGGYEQYF
D: TRBD1; size: -; J: TRBJ1-1; V: TRBV29-1; DNA: TGCAGCGTATGGGACAGCGCGAACGAAGCTTTCTTT; CDR3: CSVWDSANEAFF
D: -; size: -; J: TRBJ1-1; V: TRBV5-1; DNA: TGCGCCAGCAGCTTGGGACAGGTGAACACTGAAGCTTTCTTT; CDR3: CASSLGQVNTEAFF
D: -; size: -; J: TRBJ2-3; V: TRBV7-2; DNA: TGTGCCAGCAGCCCAGGGGTCCTCGCGTCCCTCACAGATACGCAGTATTTT; CDR3: CASSPGVLASLTDTQYF
D: -; size: -; J: TRBJ2-7; V: TRBV19; DNA: TGTGCCAGTAGGGGACAAGCCGTCTACGAGCAGTACTTC; CDR3: CASRGQAVYEQYF
D: -; size: once; J: TRBJ1-1; V: TRBV3-1/TRBV3-2; DNA: TGTGCCAGCAGCACCCCCGGGACTGAAGCTTTCTTT; CDR3: CASSTPGTEAFF
D: -; size: few; J: TRBJ2-7; V: TRBV3-1/TRBV3-2; DNA: TGTGCCAGCAGCCTCAGCACGGGGAACTCCTACGAGCAGTACTTC; CDR3: CASSLSTGNSYEQYF
D: TRBD1; size: -; J: TRBJ2-3; V: TRBV10-3; DNA: TGTGCCATCAGTGACGGGGGCTACAGGGGGTCAGATACGCAGTATTTT; CDR3: CAISDGGYRGSDTQYF
D: TRBD2; size: -; J: TRBJ2-7; V: TRBV11-2; DNA: TGTGCCAGCAGCTTTAGCGGGAGTACCTACGAGCAGTACTTC; CDR3: CASSFSGSTYEQYF
D: -; size: few; J: TRBJ1-1; V: TRBV5-1; DNA: TGCGCCAGCAGCTTGAGGGAGGGGAACACTGAAGCTTTCTTT; CDR3: CASSLREGNTEAFF
D: TRBD1; size: -; J: TRBJ2-7; V: TRBV6-5; DNA: TGTGCCAGCAATAGACAGGGGGCCTACGAGCAGTACTTC; CDR3: CASNRQGAYEQYF
D: TRBD2; size: -; J: TRBJ2-6; V: TRBV6-2/TRBV6-3; DNA: TGTGCCAGCAGTTCTGTAACTAGCGGGCTCTGGGCCAACGTCCTGACTTTC; CDR3: CASSSVTSGLWANVLTF
D: -; size: once; J: TRBJ2-1; V: TRBV5-1; DNA: TGCGCCAGCAGCGTAGGACAGAGATACTGGGAGCAGTTCTTC; CDR3: CASSVGQRYWEQFF
D: -; size: few; J: TRBJ1-5; V: TRBV27; DNA: TGTGCCAGCCGAACAAGGGGAGGTAATCAGCCCCAGCATTTT; CDR3: CASRTRGGNQPQHF
D: -; size: -; J: TRBJ2-5; V: TRBV27; DNA: TGTGCCAGCAGCCAACGAGGGTACCAAGAGACCCAGTACTTC; CDR3: CASSQRGYQETQYF
D: -; size: few; J: TRBJ1-1; V: TRBV11-2; DNA: TGTGCCAGCAGCTCTTTATCTTGGGAGGCTGAAGCTTTCTTT; CDR3: CASSSLSWEAEAFF
D: TRBD1; size: -; J: TRBJ1-1; V: TRBV6-5; DNA: TGTGCCAGCAGGCCCCCGGGACAGAGGAACACTGAAGCTTTCTTT; CDR3: CASRPPGQRNTEAFF
D: -; size: -; J: TRBJ2-7; V: TRBV11-1; DNA: TGTGCCAGCAGCCCCCAGGGGCCTTCCTCCTACGAGCAGTACTTC; CDR3: CASSPQGPSSYEQYF
D: -; size: -; J: TRBJ1-6; V: TRBV7-9; DNA: TGTGCCAGCAGCGCGAGCGGCGCCCATAATTCACCCCTCCACTTT; CDR3: CASSASGAHNSPLHF
D: -; size: -; J: TRBJ1-1; V: TRBV7-6; DNA: TGTGCCAGCAGCTTTACAGAGAACACTGAAGCTTTCTTT; CDR3: CASSFTENTEAFF
D: -; size: few; J: TRBJ1-5; V: TRBV12-5; DNA: TGTGCTAGTGGCCCCGACACGGAAAATCAGCCCCAGCATTTT; CDR3: CASGPDTENQPQHF
D: -; size: -; J: TRBJ1-5; V: TRBV4-2; DNA: TGTGCCAGCAGCCAAGCTTACAACCAGCCCCAGCATTTT; CDR3: CASSQAYNQPQHF
D: TRBD1; size: few; J: TRBJ1-1; V: TRBV30; DNA: TGTGCCTGGAGATTCCGGACAGGGGCGATGAACACTGAAGCTTTCTTT; CDR3: CAWRFRTGAMNTEAFF
D: TRBD1; size: few; J: TRBJ2-1; V: TRBV11-2; DNA: TGTGCCAGCAGCGGACAGGGGGCTTTTCTGAATGAGCAGTTCTTC; CDR3: CASSGQGAFLNEQFF
D: TRBD1; size: -; J: TRBJ1-2; V: TRBV7-2; DNA: TGTGCCAGCAGCCCCGGGACAGAGGTTGGCTACACCTTC; CDR3: CASSPGTEVGYTF
D: TRBD1; size: once; J: TRBJ2-3; V: TRBV6-5; DNA: TGTGCCAGCAGACGCGGACAGGGTGGAGATACGCAGTATTTT; CDR3: CASRRGQGGDTQYF
D: TRBD1; size: -; J: TRBJ2-2; V: TRBV5-5; DNA: TGTGCCAGCAGCTCGACAGGGACGAACACCGGGGAGCTGTTTTTT; CDR3: CASSSTGTNTGELFF
D: -; size: -; J: TRBJ1-5; V: TRBV30; DNA: TGTGCCTGGAGTGTACAGGGTGATCAGCCCCAGCATTTT; CDR3: CAWSVQGDQPQHF
D: -; size: -; J: TRBJ2-7; V: TRBV19; DNA: TGTGCCAGTAGCTTTTCTTCAGGAGGTAGCTCCTACGAGCAGTACTTC; CDR3: CASSFSSGGSSYEQYF
D: -; size: -; J: TRBJ1-2; V: TRBV3-1/TRBV3-2; DNA: TGTGCCAGCAGCCCCATGGGCGACTATGGCTACACCTTC; CDR3: CASSPMGDYGYTF
D: TRBD1; size: -; J: TRBJ2-4; V: TRBV11-3; DNA: TGTGCCAGCAGCTTCCAGGGGGGACAGGTGGTTTTTGCCAAAAACATTCAGTACTTC; CDR3: CASSFQGGQVVFAKNIQYF
D: -; size: -; J: TRBJ2-1; V: TRBV6-5; DNA: TGTGCCAGCAGGGAGGTTTTTAGCAATGAGCAGTTCTTC; CDR3: CASREVFSNEQFF
D: -; size: -; J: TRBJ2-5; V: TRBV7-8; DNA: TGTGCCAGCATCCGCCTTTCTAGTACCGAGACCCAGTACTTC; CDR3: CASIRLSSTETQYF